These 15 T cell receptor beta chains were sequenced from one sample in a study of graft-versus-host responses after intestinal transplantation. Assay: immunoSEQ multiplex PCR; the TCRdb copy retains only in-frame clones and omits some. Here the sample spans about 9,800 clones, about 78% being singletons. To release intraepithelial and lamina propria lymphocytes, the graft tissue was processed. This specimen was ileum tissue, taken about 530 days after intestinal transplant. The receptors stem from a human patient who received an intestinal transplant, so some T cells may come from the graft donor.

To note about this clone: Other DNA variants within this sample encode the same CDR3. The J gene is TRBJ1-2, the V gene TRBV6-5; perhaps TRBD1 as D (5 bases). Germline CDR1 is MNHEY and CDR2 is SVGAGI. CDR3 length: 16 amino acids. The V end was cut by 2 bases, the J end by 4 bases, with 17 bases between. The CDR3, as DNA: TGTGCCAGCAGTTACCGCGATCGACAGCGCCTCTATGGCTACACCTTC. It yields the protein CASSYRDRQRLYGYTF.

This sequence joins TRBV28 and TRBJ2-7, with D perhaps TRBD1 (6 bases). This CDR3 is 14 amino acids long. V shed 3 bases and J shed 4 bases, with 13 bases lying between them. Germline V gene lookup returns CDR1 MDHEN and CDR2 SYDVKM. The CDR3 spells CASSFPGARYEQYF. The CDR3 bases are TGTGCCAGCAGTTTTCCAGGGGCGCGGTACGAGCAGTACTTC.

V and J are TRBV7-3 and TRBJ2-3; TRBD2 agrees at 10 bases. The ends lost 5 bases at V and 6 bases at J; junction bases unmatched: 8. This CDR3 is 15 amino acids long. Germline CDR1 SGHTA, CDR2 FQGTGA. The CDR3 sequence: CASSTQAGGSDTQYF. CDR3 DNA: TGTGCCAGCAGCACCCAAGCGGGAGGGTCGGATACGCAGTATTTT.

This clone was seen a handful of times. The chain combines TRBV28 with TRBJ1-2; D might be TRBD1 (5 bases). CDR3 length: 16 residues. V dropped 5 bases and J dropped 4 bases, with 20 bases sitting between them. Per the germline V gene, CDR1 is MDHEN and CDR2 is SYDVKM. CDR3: CASSGITGPTSYGYTF. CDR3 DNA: TGTGCCAGCAGTGGAATCACAGGCCCGACTTCCTATGGCTACACCTTC.

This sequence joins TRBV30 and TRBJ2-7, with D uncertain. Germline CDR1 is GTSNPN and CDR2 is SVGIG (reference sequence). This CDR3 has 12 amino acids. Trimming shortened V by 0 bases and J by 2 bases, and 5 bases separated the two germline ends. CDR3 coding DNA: TGTGCCTGGAGTGTAAGGACCTACGAGCAGTACTTC. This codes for CAWSVRTYEQYF. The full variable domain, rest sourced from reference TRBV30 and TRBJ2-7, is SQTIHQWPATLVQPVGSPLSLECTVEGTSNPNLYWYRQAAGRGLQLLFYSVGIGQISSEVPQNLSASRPQDRQFILSSKKLLLSDSGFYLCAWSVRTYEQYFGPGTRLTVT.

CDR3 in amino acids: CASSPNREAYEQYF. CDR3 in DNA: TGTGCCAGCTCGCCAAACAGGGAAGCCTACGAGCAGTACTTC. The chain is built from TRBV18 and TRBJ2-7; TRBD1 is a possible D gene (6 bases). The CDR3 loop spans 14 amino acids. Germline-derived CDR1 and CDR2 are KGHSH and LQKENI. The V end lost 6 bases, the J end lost 2 bases, and 14 bases lay between the germline ends.

The CDR3 DNA is TGTGCCAGCAGACAAAACCAGGGCCATCACACCTTC. It translates to CASRQNQGHHTF. This rearrangement joins TRBV6-5 to TRBJ1-2, with a weak D call TRBD1 (5 bases). Germline V gives CDR1 MNHEY, CDR2 SVGAGI. The CDR3 sequence is 12 residues long. The V and J ends lost 6 bases and 12 bases respectively, with 17 bases between them.

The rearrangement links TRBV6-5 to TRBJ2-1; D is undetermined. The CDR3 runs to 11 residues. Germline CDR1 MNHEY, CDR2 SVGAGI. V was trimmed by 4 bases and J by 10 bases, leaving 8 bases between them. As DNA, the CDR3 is TGTGCCAGCAGTTCAACCCGGGAGCAGTTCTTC. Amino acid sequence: CASSSTREQFF.

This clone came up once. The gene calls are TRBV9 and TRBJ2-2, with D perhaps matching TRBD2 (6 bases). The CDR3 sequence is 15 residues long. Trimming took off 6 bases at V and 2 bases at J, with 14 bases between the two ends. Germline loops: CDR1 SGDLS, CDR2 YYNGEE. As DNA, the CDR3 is TGTGCCAGCAACCCGCGGGGTTCCAACACCGGGGAGCTGTTTTTT. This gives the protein CASNPRGSNTGELFF.

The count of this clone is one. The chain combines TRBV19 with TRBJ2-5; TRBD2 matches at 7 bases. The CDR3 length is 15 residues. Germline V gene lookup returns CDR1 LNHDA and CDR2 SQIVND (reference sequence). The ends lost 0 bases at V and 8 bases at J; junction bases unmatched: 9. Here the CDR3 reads CASSIDFRGRTTQYF. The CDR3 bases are TGTGCCAGTAGTATAGATTTCCGCGGGAGAACAACCCAGTACTTC.

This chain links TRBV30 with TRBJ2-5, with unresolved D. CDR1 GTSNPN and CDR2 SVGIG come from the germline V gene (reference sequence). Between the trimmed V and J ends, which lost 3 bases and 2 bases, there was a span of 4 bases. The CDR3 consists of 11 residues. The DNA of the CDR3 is TGTGCCTGGAGCTCTCAAGAGACCCAGTACTTC. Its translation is CAWSSQETQYF.

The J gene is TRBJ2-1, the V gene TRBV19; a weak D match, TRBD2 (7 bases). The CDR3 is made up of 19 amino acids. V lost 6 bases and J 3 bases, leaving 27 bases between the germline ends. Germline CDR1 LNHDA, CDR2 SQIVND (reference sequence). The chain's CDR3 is CASRQPRSPAGGLYNEQFF. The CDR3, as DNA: TGTGCCAGTAGGCAACCTAGATCTCCTGCCGGGGGGCTCTACAATGAGCAGTTCTTC.

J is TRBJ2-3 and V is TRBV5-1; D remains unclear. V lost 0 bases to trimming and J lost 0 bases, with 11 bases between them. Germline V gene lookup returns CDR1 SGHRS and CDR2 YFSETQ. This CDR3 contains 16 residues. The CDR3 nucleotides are TGCGCCAGCAGCTTGGTAGGTGGAACTAGCACAGATACGCAGTATTTT. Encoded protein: CASSLVGGTSTDTQYF.

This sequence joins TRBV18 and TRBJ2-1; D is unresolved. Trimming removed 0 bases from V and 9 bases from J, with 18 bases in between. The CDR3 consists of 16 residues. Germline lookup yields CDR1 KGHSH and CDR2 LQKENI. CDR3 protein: CASSPPNWAGRGEQFF. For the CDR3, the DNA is TGTGCCAGCTCACCACCGAATTGGGCAGGCAGAGGTGAGCAGTTCTTC. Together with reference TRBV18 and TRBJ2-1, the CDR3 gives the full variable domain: NAGVMQNPRHLVRRRGQEARLRCSPMKGHSHVYWYRQLPEEGLKFMVYLQKENIIDESGMPKERFSAEFPKEGPSILRIQQVVRGDSAAYFCASSPPNWAGRGEQFFGPGTRLTVL.

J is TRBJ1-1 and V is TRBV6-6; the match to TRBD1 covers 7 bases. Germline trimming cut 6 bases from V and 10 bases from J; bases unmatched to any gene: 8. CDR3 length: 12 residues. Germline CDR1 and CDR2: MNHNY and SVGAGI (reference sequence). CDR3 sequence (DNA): TGTGCCAGCAGCTACAGACAGGGTGTAGCTTTCTTT. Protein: CASSYRQGVAFF.